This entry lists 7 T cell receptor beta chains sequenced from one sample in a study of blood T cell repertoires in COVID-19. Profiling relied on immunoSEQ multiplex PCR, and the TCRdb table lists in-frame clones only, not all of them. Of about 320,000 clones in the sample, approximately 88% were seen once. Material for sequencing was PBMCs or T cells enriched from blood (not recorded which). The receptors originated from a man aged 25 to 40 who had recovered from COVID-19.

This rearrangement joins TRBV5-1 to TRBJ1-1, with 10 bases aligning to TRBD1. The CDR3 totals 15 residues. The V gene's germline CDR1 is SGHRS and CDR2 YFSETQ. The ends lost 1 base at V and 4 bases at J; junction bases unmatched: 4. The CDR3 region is CASSLSGQGGTEAFF. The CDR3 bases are TGCGCCAGCAGCTTGTCTGGACAGGGGGGCACTGAAGCTTTCTTT.

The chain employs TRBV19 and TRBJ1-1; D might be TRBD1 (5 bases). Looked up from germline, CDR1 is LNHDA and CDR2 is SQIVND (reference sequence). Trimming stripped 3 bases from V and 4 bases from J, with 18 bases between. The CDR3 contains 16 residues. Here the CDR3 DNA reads TGTGCCAGTAGTATCCGGGGCCGAACCGGGGGCACTGAAGCTTTCTTT. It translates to CASSIRGRTGGTEAFF. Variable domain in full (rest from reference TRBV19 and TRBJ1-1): DGGITQSPKYLFRKEGQNVTLSCEQNLNHDAMYWYRQDPGQGLRLIYYSQIVNDFQKGDIAEGYSVSREKKESFPLTVTSAQKNPTAFYLCASSIRGRTGGTEAFFGQGTRLTVV.

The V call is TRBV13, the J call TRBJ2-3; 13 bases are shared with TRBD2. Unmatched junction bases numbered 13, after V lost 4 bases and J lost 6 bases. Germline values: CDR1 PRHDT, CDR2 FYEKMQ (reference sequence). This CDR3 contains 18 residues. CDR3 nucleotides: TGTGCCAGCAGCTCAGCCGGGGGACTAGCGGGGCGCCGGGATACGCAGTATTTT. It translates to CASSSAGGLAGRRDTQYF.

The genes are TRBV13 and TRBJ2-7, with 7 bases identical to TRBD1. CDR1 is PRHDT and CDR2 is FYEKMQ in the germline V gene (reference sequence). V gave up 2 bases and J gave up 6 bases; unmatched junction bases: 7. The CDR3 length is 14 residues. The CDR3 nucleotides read TGTGCCAGCAGCTTACTACAGGGGAGCGGCGAGCAGTACTTC. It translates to CASSLLQGSGEQYF.

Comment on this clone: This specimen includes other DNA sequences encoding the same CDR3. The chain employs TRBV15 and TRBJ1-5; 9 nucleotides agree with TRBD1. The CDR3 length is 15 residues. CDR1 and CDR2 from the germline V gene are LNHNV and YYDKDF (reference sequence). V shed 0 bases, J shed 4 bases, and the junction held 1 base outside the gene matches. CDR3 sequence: CATSRDGTGNQPQHF. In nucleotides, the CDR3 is TGTGCCACCAGCAGAGATGGGACAGGGAATCAGCCCCAGCATTTT.

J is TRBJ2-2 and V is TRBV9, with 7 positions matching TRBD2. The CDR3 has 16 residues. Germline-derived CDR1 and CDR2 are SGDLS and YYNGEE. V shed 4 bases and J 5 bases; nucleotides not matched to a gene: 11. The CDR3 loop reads CASSSSGASRTGELFF. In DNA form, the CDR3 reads TGTGCCAGCAGCTCCAGCGGGGCTAGCCGAACCGGGGAGCTGTTTTTT. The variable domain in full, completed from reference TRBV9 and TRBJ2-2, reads DSGVTQTPKHLITATGQRVTLRCSPRSGDLSVYWYQQSLDQGLQFLIQYYNGEERAKGNILERFSAQQFPDLHSELNLSSLELGDSALYFCASSSSGASRTGELFFGEGSRLTVL.

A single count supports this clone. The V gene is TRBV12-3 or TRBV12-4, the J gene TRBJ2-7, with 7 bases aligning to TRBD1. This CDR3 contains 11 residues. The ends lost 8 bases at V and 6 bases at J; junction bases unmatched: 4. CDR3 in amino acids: CASQRGREQYF. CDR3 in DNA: TGTGCCAGCCAAAGGGGGCGCGAGCAGTACTTC.